Here is one T cell receptor beta chain with its context. Its antigen is as yet unknown. The CDR3 contains 15 residues. Germline V gives CDR1 SGHRS, CDR2 YFSETQ. The V end lost 3 bases, the J end lost 7 bases, and 17 bases lay between the germline ends. These data belong to a study of T-cell reconstitution after alpha-beta-depleted transplantation in children. Unique molecular identifiers were incorporated into the prepared TCRbeta library. In TCRdb, the PCR reads were re-called with MiXCR into one record per CDR3 protein. The table has 120,000 or so distinct CDR3 sequences, under 30% seen once. General observations from the study: Some patients showed high day-60 TCRbeta diversity, which derived from surviving recipient T cells and thymic progenitors. At the one-year point after transplant, T-cell counts and TCRbeta diversity were found to come mostly from T cells that had been newly produced. At around two months after transplant, the alpha-beta T cells were reportedly derived from several hundred expanded clones that came from non-depleted graft cells.

The rearrangement uses TRBV5-1 and TRBJ2-1; D perhaps matches TRBD2 (6 bases). This sample comprised PBMCs, mostly from graft donor cells, obtained 180 days after TCRalphabeta/CD19-depleted stem cell transplant. This TCR was sampled from a male patient between 2 and 10 years old who had a stem cell transplant for chronic granulomatous disease, so the T cells may come from the graft donor. The CDR3 coding sequence is TGCGCCAGCAGCTCCGACAGCTCGGGGGTGAATGAGCAGTTCTTC. It yields the protein CASSSDSSGVNEQFF. Complete variable domain (other parts from reference TRBV5-1 and TRBJ2-1): KAGVTQTPRYLIKTRGQQVTLSCSPISGHRSVSWYQQTPGQGLQFLFEYFSETQRNKGNFPGRFSGRQFSNSRSEMNVSTLELGDSALYLCASSSDSSGVNEQFFGPGTRLTVL.